The rows below give T cell receptor beta chains drawn from one sample of a study of T cells in Graves' hyperthyroidism and ophthalmopathy. TCRdb used MiXCR to reprocess the multiplex PCR reads, holding one entry per CDR3 protein. The repertoire holds hundreds of thousands of distinct CDR3 sequences, with around 22% as singletons. Input material: blood. The receptors stem from a woman aged 25 to 39 with Graves' ophthalmopathy. Both conserved end residues are part of each CDR3. D genes are given only for firm matches.

j_call,v_call,d_call,cdr3_aa
TRBJ2-5,TRBV2,TRBD2,CARRTSGEETQYF
TRBJ2-7,TRBV6-1,NA,CASSESGNRYEQYF
TRBJ1-2,TRBV6-1,NA,CASSPRDILNYGYTF
TRBJ1-5,TRBV6-5,TRBD1,CASRSGQSSNQPQHF
TRBJ1-2,TRBV12-3/TRBV12-4,NA,CASSWTPPNYGYTF
TRBJ1-1,TRBV7-7,NA,CASSLARRDTEAFF
TRBJ2-7,TRBV6-2/TRBV6-3,NA,CANSSFAYEQYF
TRBJ2-7,TRBV12-3/TRBV12-4,NA,CASSPSRQNYEQYF
TRBJ1-2,TRBV20-1,NA,CSASGGHYGYTF
TRBJ2-7,TRBV20-1,NA,CSASSRDEQYF
TRBJ1-2,TRBV6-5,TRBD1,CASSYQPVGTDYGYTF
TRBJ1-2,TRBV6-2/TRBV6-3,TRBD1,CASSYLNPTDREGKDYGYTF
TRBJ2-4,TRBV20-1,NA,CSAMSAKGDYRRNIQYF
TRBJ2-2,TRBV3-1,NA,CASSYGPNTGELFF
TRBJ1-1,TRBV7-9,NA,CASRKQGLNTEAFF
TRBJ2-7,TRBV20-1,TRBD1,CSAPGTGRSYEQYF
TRBJ2-5,TRBV5-1,TRBD2,CASRLTSGGTQETQYF
TRBJ1-2,TRBV6-2/TRBV6-3,NA,CASSRGGPSGYTF
TRBJ1-2,TRBV7-9,NA,CASRPGTRDGYTF
TRBJ2-5,TRBV5-5,TRBD2,CASSFRLAGDHQETQYF
TRBJ1-5,TRBV4-1,NA,CASSQATGGDVYSNQPQHF
TRBJ1-5,TRBV20-1,NA,CSASRQGGQPQHF
TRBJ2-5,TRBV6-5,TRBD2,CASRGTSGVEETQYF
TRBJ1-2,TRBV24-1,NA,CVTSDPGTPGHGYTF
TRBJ2-7,TRBV6-5,TRBD2,CASSFQRGDGEQYF
TRBJ2-2,TRBV5-1,NA,CASSWQRSATGELFF
TRBJ2-7,TRBV12-3/TRBV12-4,NA,CVSSPVRGDHEQYF
TRBJ1-5,TRBV28,NA,CASSTSPENQPQHF
TRBJ2-5,TRBV27,NA,CASSLQTAKETQYF
TRBJ2-5,TRBV6-1,TRBD1,CASSRTGGNQETQYF
TRBJ2-5,TRBV27,TRBD1,CASHPWDSRQETQYF
TRBJ1-5,TRBV6-1,TRBD1,CASNGQGREPQHF
TRBJ1-2,TRBV7-9,NA,CASSFGVSSYGYTF
TRBJ1-5,TRBV6-5,NA,CASSSSYSNQPQHF
TRBJ1-2,TRBV6-5,TRBD1,CASSYSGTGDFGYGYTF
TRBJ1-1,TRBV7-2,NA,CASSLSTEACF
TRBJ1-2,TRBV12-3/TRBV12-4,NA,CASSFGEAYGYTF
TRBJ2-7,TRBV2,TRBD1,CASSGTGGIPYEQYF
TRBJ1-6,TRBV6-2/TRBV6-3,NA,CASSKGGLNSPLHF
TRBJ2-5,TRBV3-1,NA,CASSQGTGFQETQYF
TRBJ1-2,TRBV7-2,NA,CASSWGRRNYGYTF
TRBJ1-5,TRBV30,TRBD1,CAWSLGDRGQYQPQHF
TRBJ1-1,TRBV6-5,NA,CASKLGGNTEAFF
TRBJ2-6,TRBV12-3/TRBV12-4,NA,CASSLQWTVLSGANVLTF
TRBJ1-2,TRBV7-3,TRBD1,CASSPTPGQGARGYTF
TRBJ1-1,TRBV4-3,NA,CASSHGRLQNTEAFF
TRBJ1-2,TRBV6-5,NA,CASKLEPNYGYTF
TRBJ2-5,TRBV6-5,NA,CASSYSGGDPRLGTQYF
TRBJ1-5,TRBV15,NA,CATSSLPVIQPQHF
TRBJ1-2,TRBV7-2,TRBD1,CASSLAPGGGYGYTF